These 4 T cell receptor beta chains were sequenced from one sample in a study of blood T cells in healthy people across ages. A second PCR, run for 7 to 11 cycles, used a sample-barcoded 5' primer plus a J-beta primer mix. TCRdb analysed the 5' RACE reads with MiXCR anew, one entry per CDR3 protein. Of around 1,000,000 distinct CDR3 sequences in the sample, roughly 24% were seen once. These records were also assigned to another study, of T cells of mothers and their children.

Sequencing was performed on blood. The source of these receptors is a girl aged 2-10 years in good health.

This chain links TRBV5-6 with TRBJ2-5; 7 nucleotides line up with TRBD2. Germline loops: CDR1 SGHDT, CDR2 YYEEEE. The CDR3 runs to 15 residues. J gave up 5 bases and V 2 bases, and 9 bases lay outside the gene matches. CDR3 sequence reads: CASSFSPAGVETQYF. The CDR3 coding sequence is TGTGCCAGCAGCTTCTCCCCGGCGGGGGTCGAGACCCAGTACTTC. Full variable domain (rest looked up from reference TRBV5-6 and TRBJ2-5): DAGVTQSPTHLIKTRGQQVTLRCSPKSGHDTVSWYQQALGQGPQFIFQYYEEEERQRGNFPDRFSGHQFPNYSSELNVNALLLGDSALYLCASSFSPAGVETQYFGPGTRLLVL.

The table lists this clonotype with a few counts. This rearrangement joins TRBV29-1 to TRBJ1-2; D remains unclear. The CDR3 runs 12 residues. Per the germline V gene, CDR1 is SQVTM and CDR2 is ANQGSEA. V lost 7 bases and J lost 5, with 14 bases in between. CDR3 loop: CSAGSVTYGYTF. CDR3 in DNA: TGCAGCGCTGGGTCTGTTACTTATGGCTACACCTTC.

The chain employs TRBV29-1 and TRBJ1-1; possible D gene TRBD1, 6 bases. The germline gives CDR1 SQVTM, CDR2 ANQGSEA. This CDR3 is 13 amino acids long. V was trimmed by 7 bases and J by 1 base, leaving 13 bases between them. As DNA, the CDR3 is TGCAGCGCCCAAAAGGGACAGAACACTGAAGCTTTCTTT. It codes for CSAQKGQNTEAFF.

This clonotype was counted only a few times. V and J are TRBV4-2 and TRBJ2-5, with D maybe TRBD2 (5 bases). Germline CDR1 LGHNA, CDR2 YNFKEQ. The CDR3 totals 14 residues. Between the trimmed V and J ends, which lost 5 bases and 1 base, there was a span of 11 bases. CDR3 nucleotides: TGTGCCAGCAGCGGAAGCGGCCCCCAAGAGACCCAGTACTTC. It yields the protein CASSGSGPQETQYF.